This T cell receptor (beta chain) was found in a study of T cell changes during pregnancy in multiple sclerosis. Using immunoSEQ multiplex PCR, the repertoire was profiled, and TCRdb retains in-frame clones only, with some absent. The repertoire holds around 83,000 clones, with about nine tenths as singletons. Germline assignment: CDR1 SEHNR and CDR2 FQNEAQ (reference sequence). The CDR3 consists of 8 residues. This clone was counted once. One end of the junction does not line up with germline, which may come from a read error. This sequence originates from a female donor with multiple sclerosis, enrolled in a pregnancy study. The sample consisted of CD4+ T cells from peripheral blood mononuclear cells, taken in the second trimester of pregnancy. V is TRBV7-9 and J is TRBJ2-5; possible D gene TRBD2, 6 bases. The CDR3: CVAGTRDF. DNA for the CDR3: TGTGTCGCGGGGACTCGGGACTTC.